Presented here are 30 T cell receptor beta chains from one specimen sequenced in a study of long-term antiretroviral therapy in people with HIV. Survey-level resolution applied to immunoSEQ assay v3.0. Clones were read by immunoSEQ multiplex PCR, and TCRdb kept only the in-frame ones, dropping some. Of around 26,000 clones listed, about 80% were seen once; the top ten hold 11%. The sequencing here drew on unsorted PBMCs, taken 1.1 years before starting antiretroviral therapy. The receptors derive from a woman aged 40 to 49 with HIV.

The rearrangement links TRBV19 to TRBJ1-1; D uncertain. Between the trimmed V and J ends, which lost 6 bases and 4 bases, there was a span of 12 bases. The germline gives CDR1 LNHDA, CDR2 SQIVND (reference sequence). This CDR3 has 13 residues. The CDR3 DNA is TGTGCCAGTAGGGAAAAGGGAAGCACTGAAGCTTTCTTT. Translating it yields CASREKGSTEAFF.

This clone has a handful of counts. J is TRBJ1-2 and V is TRBV6-5; 7 bases line up with TRBD1. CDR1 is MNHEY and CDR2 is SVGAGI in the germline V gene. The CDR3 runs to 12 residues. The ends lost 5 bases at V and 6 bases at J; junction bases unmatched: 3. The chain's CDR3 is CASSQDRHGYTF. The CDR3 nucleotides are TGTGCCAGCAGTCAGGACAGGCATGGCTACACCTTC.

This clone was seen a few times. The V gene is TRBV19, the J gene TRBJ2-1, with 16 bases fitting TRBD2. The CDR3 contains 17 residues. With V trimmed by 6 bases and J by 8 bases, 10 bases remained unmatched. Germline V CDR1 and CDR2: LNHDA, SQIVND (reference sequence). CDR3 amino acids: CASRRGGLAGGIDEQFF. In DNA, the CDR3 is TGTGCCAGTAGAAGAGGGGGACTAGCGGGAGGGATCGATGAGCAGTTCTTC.

The chain is built from TRBV29-1 and TRBJ2-7; D perhaps matches TRBD2 (5 bases). Trimming took off 1 base at V and 5 bases at J, with 9 bases between the two ends. Germline CDR1 and CDR2: SQVTM and ANQGSEA. CDR3 length equals 12 residues. The chain's CDR3 is CSVEVLGDEQYF. CDR3 coding DNA: TGCAGCGTTGAAGTCCTCGGGGACGAGCAGTACTTC.

The chain links TRBV10-2 to TRBJ2-7; a weak D match, TRBD2 (6 bases). Trimming took off 4 bases at V and 5 bases at J, with 12 bases between the two ends. The CDR3 length is 13 residues. CDR1 and CDR2 (germline): WSHSY, SAAADI. This chain's CDR3 is CASSGGQRDEQYF. CDR3 nucleotides: TGCGCCAGCAGTGGGGGTCAGCGGGACGAGCAGTACTTC.

Only one count was recorded for this clone. The chain has TRBV7-8 and TRBJ1-4, with TRBD1 as a possible D gene (6 bases). The V gene lost 1 base and the J gene lost 8 bases, with 17 bases spanning the gap. The CDR3 covers 16 residues. From germline, CDR1 is SGHVS and CDR2 FQNEAQ. In DNA, the CDR3 is TGTGCCAGCAGCTTAGGGGGGGGCAGGGGTGGAGAAAAACTGTTTTTT. Residues: CASSLGGGRGGEKLFF.

The gene calls are TRBV2 and TRBJ2-1, with 11 bases lining up with TRBD2. The CDR3 consists of 14 residues. The germline V gene encodes CDR1 SNHLY and CDR2 FYNNEI. V shed 7 bases, J shed 8 bases, and the junction held 7 bases outside the gene matches. DNA of the CDR3: TGTGCCAGCACTAGCGGGAGGACAGGCGATGAGCAGTTCTTC. Its translation: CASTSGRTGDEQFF.

The CDR3 coding sequence is TGTGCCAGTAGTATAGAGCCCTCCTACGAGCAGTACTTC. Its protein product is CASSIEPSYEQYF. This rearrangement joins TRBV19 to TRBJ2-7; the D is unclear. CDR3 length: 13 amino acids. The germline V and J ends were trimmed by 0 bases and 0 bases, with 3 bases remaining between them. Germline CDR1 is LNHDA and CDR2 is SQIVND (reference sequence).

The CDR3 DNA is TGTGCCTCCGCCGTAAGCCCAGGGACCGGGGAGCTGTTTTTT. This encodes CASAVSPGTGELFF. The chain employs TRBV25-1 and TRBJ2-2, with a tentative D call TRBD1 (5 bases). V was pared by 11 bases and J by 5 bases, with 18 bases between. CDR1 and CDR2 from the germline V gene are MGHDK and SYGVNS. This CDR3 spans 14 amino acids.

The chain recombines TRBV13 with TRBJ2-4; 8 positions agree with TRBD2. Germline CDR1 PRHDT, CDR2 FYEKMQ (reference sequence). This CDR3 region has 12 residues. V lost 8 bases and J lost 8; bases outside the gene matches: 5. The CDR3 reads CASRGGLDIQYF. DNA for the CDR3: TGTGCCAGCCGGGGGGGGTTAGACATTCAGTACTTC.

The CDR3 protein is CASSGQGGGYTF. The CDR3 DNA sequence: TGTGCCAGCAGTGGACAGGGGGGCGGCTACACCTTC. V usage is TRBV6-6 and J usage is TRBJ1-2, with 10 positions matching TRBD1. The J segment lost 8 bases and the V segment lost 5 bases, leaving 2 bases of the junction unmatched. The CDR3 has 12 residues. The germline V gene has CDR1 MNHNY and CDR2 SVGAGI (reference sequence).

This clone was found once. This sequence joins TRBV5-1 and TRBJ2-5; D remains unclear. In germline, CDR1 is SGHRS, CDR2 YFSETQ. The CDR3 consists of 13 residues. Trimming left V 0 bases short and J 7 bases short, with 10 bases between. In DNA form, the CDR3 reads TGCGCCAGCAGCTTGGATTATAAAGGGACCCAGTACTTC. It yields the protein CASSLDYKGTQYF. Based on the CDR3 plus reference TRBV5-1 and TRBJ2-5, the full variable domain is KAGVTQTPRYLIKTRGQQVTLSCSPISGHRSVSWYQQTPGQGLQFLFEYFSETQRNKGNFPGRFSGRQFSNSRSEMNVSTLELGDSALYLCASSLDYKGTQYFGPGTRLLVL.

The J gene is TRBJ1-2, the V gene TRBV20-1; D not certain. Germline V gives CDR1 DFQATT, CDR2 SNEGSKA (reference sequence). V lost 3 bases and J 7 bases, leaving 6 bases between the germline ends. The CDR3 runs 10 residues. CDR3 residues: CSARVGGYTF. CDR3 in DNA: TGCAGTGCTAGGGTGGGTGGCTACACCTTC.

This clone was seen once. The rearrangement joins TRBV19 to TRBJ2-1, with 7 bases identical to TRBD1. Unmatched junction bases numbered 18, after V lost 0 bases and J lost 4 bases. This CDR3 region has 20 residues. The germline CDR1 and CDR2 sequences are LNHDA and SQIVND (reference sequence). The CDR3 reads CASSIEPPGQSLRSYNEQFF. CDR3 in DNA: TGTGCCAGTAGTATAGAACCCCCGGGACAGAGTTTACGGTCGTACAATGAGCAGTTCTTC.

This chain links TRBV4-1 with TRBJ1-1; 7 bases are shared with TRBD1. V lost 1 base, J lost 2 bases, and 4 bases stayed unmatched. Germline lookup yields CDR1 MGHRA and CDR2 YSYEKL. The CDR3 sequence is 15 residues long. The CDR3 loop is CASSQAGQINTEAFF. The CDR3 coding sequence is TGCGCCAGCAGCCAAGCGGGACAGATAAACACTGAAGCTTTCTTT.

The chain carries TRBV5-1 and TRBJ1-1; tentative D call: TRBD1 (6 bases). The ends were cut back, 7 bases at V and 1 base at J, with 17 bases in the middle. Germline CDR1 is SGHRS and CDR2 is YFSETQ. This CDR3 comprises 15 residues. This chain's CDR3 is CASSVPQGQNTEAFF. CDR3 bases: TGCGCCAGCTCAGTCCCTCAGGGACAGAACACTGAAGCTTTCTTT.

V usage is TRBV27 and J usage is TRBJ2-3, with 12 bases that match TRBD2. The CDR3 spans 15 residues. Germline V gives CDR1 MNHEY, CDR2 SMNVEV (reference sequence). Unmatched junction bases numbered 5, after V lost 5 bases and J lost 5 bases. Here the CDR3 DNA reads TGTGCCAGCAGTCCACCGGGACTAGCGGGAGATACGCAGTATTTT. It yields the protein CASSPPGLAGDTQYF.

This clone was counted only a few times. The chain combines TRBV7-2 with TRBJ2-1; D is possibly TRBD1 or TRBD2 (6 bases each). The CDR3 runs 14 residues. Trimming removed 5 bases at V and 7 bases at J, with 15 bases between. Germline V CDR1 and CDR2: SGHTA, FQGNSA. The CDR3 sequence: CASSPIWGANEQFF. As DNA, the CDR3 is TGTGCCAGCAGCCCAATTTGGGGGGCAAATGAGCAGTTCTTC.

This clone turned up a few times. This rearrangement joins TRBV7-8 to TRBJ2-7, with 14 bases that match TRBD2. Germline CDR1 and CDR2: SGHVS and FQNEAQ. This CDR3 contains 13 residues. CDR3 protein: CATGLAGVGEQYF. CDR3 bases: TGTGCAACGGGACTAGCGGGAGTGGGCGAGCAGTACTTC. Full variable domain (outside the CDR3, taken from reference TRBV7-8 and TRBJ2-7): GAGVSQSPRYKVAKRGQDVALRCDPISGHVSLFWYQQALGQGPEFLTYFQNEAQLDKSGLPSDRFFAERPEGSVSTLKIQRTQQEDSAVYLCATGLAGVGEQYFGPGTRLTVT.

This sequence joins TRBV5-1 and TRBJ2-7, with D tentatively TRBD1 (5 bases). CDR1 is SGHRS, CDR2 YFSETQ, per germline. V lost 1 base and J 1 base, leaving 12 bases between the germline ends. The CDR3 has 15 residues. DNA of the CDR3: TGCGCCAGCAGCTTGAGTACAGGTGAATCCTACGAGCAGTACTTC. Protein product: CASSLSTGESYEQYF. Variable domain in full (rest from reference TRBV5-1 and TRBJ2-7): KAGVTQTPRYLIKTRGQQVTLSCSPISGHRSVSWYQQTPGQGLQFLFEYFSETQRNKGNFPGRFSGRQFSNSRSEMNVSTLELGDSALYLCASSLSTGESYEQYFGPGTRLTVT.

This chain links TRBV6-1 with TRBJ2-7; 9 bases match TRBD1. Per germline, CDR1 MNHNS and CDR2 SASEGT. The CDR3 length is 14 residues. V lost 6 bases to trimming and J lost 4 bases; unmatched junction nucleotides: 7. As DNA, the CDR3 is TGTGCCAGCAGGGCCGGGACAGGGCTTTACGAGCAGTACTTC. Amino acids: CASRAGTGLYEQYF.

V gene TRBV1 combines with J gene TRBJ2-6. TRBV1 is labeled a pseudogene. The CDR3 loop spans 15 amino acids. For the CDR3, the DNA is TGCACCAGCAGCCAGGATTACTCTGGGGCCAACGTCCTGACTTTC. Translation gives CTSSQDYSGANVLTF.

The V and J genes are TRBV11-2 and TRBJ1-1, with D unclear. CDR3 size: 12 residues. Deletions cut 4 bases from V and 6 bases from J, with 9 bases between. Looked up from germline, CDR1 is SGHAT and CDR2 is FQNNGV. CDR3 sequence: CASSYPQPEAFF. The CDR3, as DNA: TGTGCCAGCAGCTACCCACAGCCTGAAGCTTTCTTT. The complete variable domain, with remaining parts taken from reference TRBV11-2 and TRBJ1-1, reads EAGVAQSPRYKIIEKRQSVAFWCNPISGHATLYWYQQILGQGPKLLIQFQNNGVVDDSQLPKDRFSAERLKGVDSTLKIQPAKLEDSAVYLCASSYPQPEAFFGQGTRLTVV.

The rearrangement joins TRBV5-1 to TRBJ1-1; D is unresolved. CDR3 length: 15 amino acids. Germline V gene lookup returns CDR1 SGHRS and CDR2 YFSETQ. Deletions cut 1 base from V and 4 bases from J, with 14 bases between. CDR3: CASSLTSGLATEAFF. The CDR3 nucleotides are TGCGCCAGCAGCTTGACCTCAGGTTTAGCCACTGAAGCTTTCTTT.

The gene calls are TRBV5-1 and TRBJ1-1, with TRBD1 identical over 7 bases. J gave up 5 bases and V 2 bases, and 6 bases lay outside the gene matches. CDR3 length equals 14 residues. Germline CDR1 and CDR2: SGHRS and YFSETQ. CDR3 amino acids: CASSLGGAGTEAFF. CDR3 in DNA: TGCGCCAGCAGCTTAGGGGGCGCCGGTACTGAAGCTTTCTTT.

The rearrangement links TRBV11-2 to TRBJ2-5, with D perhaps TRBD1 or TRBD2 (6 bases each). Germline CDR1 reads SGHAT; CDR2 reads FQNNGV. The CDR3 is made up of 17 amino acids. The V end lost 1 base, the J end lost 0 bases, and 15 bases lay between the germline ends. CDR3 amino acids: CASSLGSRGVYQETQYF. CDR3 nucleotide sequence: TGTGCCAGCAGCTTAGGTAGTAGGGGGGTCTACCAAGAGACCCAGTACTTC.

In this sample, this clone turned up a few times. V gene TRBV6-6 combines with J gene TRBJ2-1, with D unresolved. Per germline, CDR1 MNHNY and CDR2 SVGAGI (reference sequence). V lost 2 bases and J 6 bases, leaving 5 bases between the germline ends. There are 12 residues in the CDR3. The CDR3 DNA reads as TGTGCCAGCAGTTACGGACCCAATGAGCAGTTCTTC. This encodes CASSYGPNEQFF.

The gene calls are TRBV19 and TRBJ2-3, with D hard to call. The germline CDR1 and CDR2 sequences are LNHDA and SQIVND (reference sequence). Trimming cost V 5 bases and J 0 bases, with 9 bases left between them. The CDR3 is 14 amino acids. CDR3 amino acids: CASSFYSSTDTQYF. The CDR3 DNA reads as TGTGCCAGTAGTTTCTACTCTAGCACAGATACGCAGTATTTT.

As DNA, the CDR3 is TGTGCCAGCAGCGTTGGAACAGGGGATTACCAAGAGACCCAGTACTTC. This translates into CASSVGTGDYQETQYF. V and J are TRBV5-4 and TRBJ2-5, with 7 bases lining up with TRBD1. Germline V gene lookup returns CDR1 SGHNT and CDR2 YYREEE (reference sequence). J gave up 0 bases and V 4 bases, and 9 bases lay outside the gene matches. This CDR3 spans 16 amino acids.

This clone has a single count. The chain combines TRBV5-1 with TRBJ2-5; unclear D gene. Trimming removed 3 bases from V and 2 bases from J, with 14 bases in between. Germline CDR1 SGHRS, CDR2 YFSETQ. The CDR3 is made up of 15 amino acids. This CDR3 reads CASSSLSGLQETQYF. The CDR3, as DNA: TGCGCCAGCAGCTCGCTATCGGGTCTGCAAGAGACCCAGTACTTC.